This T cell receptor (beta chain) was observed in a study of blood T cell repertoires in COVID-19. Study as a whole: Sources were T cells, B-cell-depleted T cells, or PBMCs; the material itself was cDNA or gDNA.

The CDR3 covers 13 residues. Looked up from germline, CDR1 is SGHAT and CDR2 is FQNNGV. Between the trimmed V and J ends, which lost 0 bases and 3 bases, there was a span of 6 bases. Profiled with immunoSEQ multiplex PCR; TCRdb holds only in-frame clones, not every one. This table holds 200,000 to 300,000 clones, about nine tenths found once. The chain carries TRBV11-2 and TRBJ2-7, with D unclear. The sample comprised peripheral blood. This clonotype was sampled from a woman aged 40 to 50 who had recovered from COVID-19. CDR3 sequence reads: CASSLDPGYEQYF. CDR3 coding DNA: TGTGCCAGCAGCTTAGACCCAGGCTACGAGCAGTACTTC.